The 10 T cell receptor beta chains below were found in one sample sequenced in a study of CD8+CD57+ T cells in acquired aplastic anemia. Patients selected for sequencing had displayed CD8+CD57+ cell expansion by flow cytometry. TCR beta VDJ and CDR3 profiling used genomic DNA as template. TCRdb independently ran MiXCR on the reads; one entry per CDR3 protein. The repertoire holds about 180,000 distinct CDR3 sequences, with roughly 65% as singletons. Sequenced material: sorted CD4+, CD8+, or CD8+CD57+ T cells (not recorded which) from PBMCs. Receptor source: a human donor with aplastic anemia.

This clonotype was detected many times. This rearrangement joins TRBV6-6 to TRBJ1-5; D possibly corresponds to TRBD1 (5 bases). The germline V gene encodes CDR1 MNHNY and CDR2 SVGAGI (reference sequence). Between the trimmed V and J ends, which lost 6 bases and 2 bases, there was a span of 20 bases. The CDR3 is 17 residues long. The DNA of the CDR3 is TGTGCCAGCAGCCCTTATGAGGGGCCCTTCGGCAATCAGCCCCAGCATTTT. Encoded protein: CASSPYEGPFGNQPQHF.

V usage is TRBV7-6 and J usage is TRBJ2-7; D is unclear. The CDR3 runs to 14 residues. CDR1 and CDR2 from the germline V gene are SGHVS and FNYEAQ. V dropped 1 base and J dropped 0 bases, with 7 bases sitting between them. In nucleotides, the CDR3 is TGTGCCAGCAGCTTAGGGTGGAGCTCCTACGAGCAGTACTTC. This encodes CASSLGWSSYEQYF.

V and J are TRBV13 and TRBJ1-4; a possible D gene is TRBD1 (6 bases). The V end was cut by 6 bases, the J end by 8 bases, with 16 bases between. The length of the CDR3 is 14 residues. In germline, CDR1 is PRHDT, CDR2 FYEKMQ (reference sequence). As DNA, the CDR3 is TGTGCCAGCAGATTTCGACAGGAACGGGAAAAACTGTTTTTT. Protein product: CASRFRQEREKLFF. Looking up the rest from reference TRBV13 and TRBJ1-4 gives the full variable domain: AAGVIQSPRHLIKEKRETATLKCYPIPRHDTVYWYQQGPGQDPQFLISFYEKMQSDKGSIPDRFSAQQFSDYHSELNMSSLELGDSALYFCASRFRQEREKLFFGSGTQLSVL.

The chain links TRBV7-8 to TRBJ2-1; D may correspond to TRBD1 or TRBD2 (6 bases each). Trimming left V 2 bases short and J 7 bases short, with 15 bases between. CDR3 length: 15 residues. The germline gives CDR1 SGHVS, CDR2 FQNEAQ. CDR3 sequence reads: CASSLRGVLANEQFF. The CDR3 region has the DNA TGTGCCAGCAGCTTAAGGGGGGTGCTGGCGAATGAGCAGTTCTTC.

The chain combines TRBV29-1 with TRBJ2-3; tentatively, D is TRBD2 (6 bases). Germline V gene sequence: CDR1 SQVTM, CDR2 ANQGSEA. Trimming pared 8 bases from V and 4 bases from J, leaving 16 bases between. This CDR3 region has 13 residues. CDR3 loop: CSLASGQADTQYF. The CDR3 DNA reads as TGCAGCCTCGCCAGCGGGCAGGCAGATACGCAGTATTTT.

This clonotype was detected only a few times. The chain combines TRBV10-3 with TRBJ2-3; TRBD2 aligns across 8 bases. The V gene's germline CDR1 is ENHRY and CDR2 SYGVKD. The CDR3 loop spans 15 amino acids. The V and J ends lost 4 bases and 2 bases, in that order; junction bases with no gene match: 5. CDR3 DNA: TGTGCCATCAGTGGATTAGCGGGGTCCACAGATACGCAGTATTTT. This codes for CAISGLAGSTDTQYF.

Ten or more counts support this clonotype. The V and J genes are TRBV4-1 and TRBJ2-1, with TRBD1 matching over 8 bases. V dropped 5 bases and J dropped 10; count of bases not matched to a gene: 10. Germline V gene sequence: CDR1 MGHRA, CDR2 YSYEKL. The CDR3 extends over 14 amino acids. The CDR3 here is CASSIRTGPEEQFF. CDR3 DNA sequence: TGCGCCAGCAGCATCCGGACAGGGCCGGAGGAGCAGTTCTTC.

This clonotype was found a few times. The genes are TRBV27 and TRBJ1-2, with D possibly TRBD1 on 5 matching bases. V was shortened by 6 bases and J by 5 bases, with 16 bases between the two germline ends. CDR3 length: 14 residues. Germline CDR1 is MNHEY and CDR2 is SMNVEV (reference sequence). As DNA, the CDR3 is TGTGCCAGCAGAGTCGGGGGGGGATTTTATGGCTACACCTTC. Its translation: CASRVGGGFYGYTF.

This clonotype was picked up many times. The V call is TRBV7-9, the J call TRBJ2-7; D may correspond to TRBD1 or TRBD2 (5 bases each). Deletions cut 3 bases from V and 2 bases from J, with 11 bases between. Germline V gives CDR1 SEHNR, CDR2 FQNEAQ (reference sequence). The CDR3 loop spans 14 amino acids. CDR3 DNA: TGTGCCAGCAGCTTTGGGGGTGGCCCCTACGAGCAGTACTTC. This codes for CASSFGGGPYEQYF.

The table lists this clonotype with a count of one. This sequence joins TRBV10-3 and TRBJ1-1, with TRBD1 as a possible D gene (6 bases). There are 15 residues in the CDR3. V lost 3 bases, J lost 2 bases, and 13 bases lay in between. Germline V gives CDR1 ENHRY, CDR2 SYGVKD. The CDR3 reads CAISDRTAGNTEAFF. The CDR3 DNA reads as TGTGCCATCAGTGATAGGACAGCTGGAAACACTGAAGCTTTCTTT.